This T cell receptor (beta chain) came from a study of CD8 T cells in ankylosing spondylitis. Study-level results: Disease-linked clones reportedly concentrated significantly in matched ankylosing spondylitis synovial fluid.

Making use of molecular barcodes, quantitative 5'-RACE generated TCR beta libraries. TCRdb redid the calling of the 5' RACE reads with MiXCR, one entry per CDR3 protein. The data contain 150,000 to 200,000 distinct CDR3 sequences, around 19% of them singletons. The CDR3 contains 16 residues. Germline values: CDR1 SGHRS, CDR2 YFSETQ. Trimming stripped 0 bases from V and 1 base from J, with 11 bases between. Many counts were recorded for this clonotype. Antigen specificity is unknown. Sequences were obtained from blood, either unsorted or a sorted T cell fraction (not recorded which). The chain recombines TRBV5-1 with TRBJ2-1; no clear D gene. The source of this sequence is a male donor with ankylosing spondylitis or in good health (not recorded which). The CDR3 spells CASSLEASLSYNEQFF. The CDR3 DNA reads as TGCGCCAGCAGCTTGGAGGCGTCCTTGTCCTACAATGAGCAGTTCTTC. The full variable domain, its missing parts supplied by reference TRBV5-1 and TRBJ2-1, is KAGVTQTPRYLIKTRGQQVTLSCSPISGHRSVSWYQQTPGQGLQFLFEYFSETQRNKGNFPGRFSGRQFSNSRSEMNVSTLELGDSALYLCASSLEASLSYNEQFFGPGTRLTVL.